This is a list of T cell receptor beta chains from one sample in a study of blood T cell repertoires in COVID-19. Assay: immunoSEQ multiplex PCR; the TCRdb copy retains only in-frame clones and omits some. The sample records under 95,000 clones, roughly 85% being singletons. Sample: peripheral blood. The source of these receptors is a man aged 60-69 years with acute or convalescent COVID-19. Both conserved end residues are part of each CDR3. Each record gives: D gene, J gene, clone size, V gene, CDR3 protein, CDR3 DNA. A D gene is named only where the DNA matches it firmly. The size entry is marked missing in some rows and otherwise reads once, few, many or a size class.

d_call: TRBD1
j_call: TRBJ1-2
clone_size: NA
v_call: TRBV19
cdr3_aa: CASRPGTGGLGYTF
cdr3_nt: TGTGCCAGTAGGCCGGGGACAGGGGGTCTTGGCTACACCTTC

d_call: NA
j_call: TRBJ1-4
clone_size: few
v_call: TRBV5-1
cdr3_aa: CASSLVGSGREKLFF
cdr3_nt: TGCGCCAGCAGCTTGGTGGGTTCAGGGCGAGAAAAACTGTTTTTT

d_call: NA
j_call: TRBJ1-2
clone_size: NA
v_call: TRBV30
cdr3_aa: CAWTRSGNYGYTF
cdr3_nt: TGTGCCTGGACCCGCTCGGGGAACTATGGCTACACCTTC

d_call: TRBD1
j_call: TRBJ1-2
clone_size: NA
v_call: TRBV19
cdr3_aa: CASIQKGAYGYTF
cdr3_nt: TGTGCCAGTATTCAAAAGGGGGCCTATGGCTACACCTTC

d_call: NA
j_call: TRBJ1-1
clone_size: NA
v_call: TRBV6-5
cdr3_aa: CASSLSTEMNTEAFF
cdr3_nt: TGTGCCAGCAGTTTATCGACAGAAATGAACACTGAAGCTTTCTTT

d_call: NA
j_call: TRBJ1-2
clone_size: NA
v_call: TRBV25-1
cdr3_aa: CASSGDAGYGYTF
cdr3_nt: TGTGCCAGCAGTGGCGACGCGGGCTATGGCTACACCTTC

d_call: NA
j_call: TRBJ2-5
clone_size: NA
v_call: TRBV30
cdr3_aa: CAWRGGQRGSETQYF
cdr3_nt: TGTGCCTGGAGGGGGGGCCAGCGGGGTTCAGAGACCCAGTACTTC

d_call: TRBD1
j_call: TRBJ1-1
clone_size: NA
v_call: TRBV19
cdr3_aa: CASSLPGQGTEAFF
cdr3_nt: TGTGCCAGTAGTTTACCGGGACAGGGCACTGAAGCTTTCTTT

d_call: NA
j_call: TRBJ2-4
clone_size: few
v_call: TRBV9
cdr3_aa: CASSSGGRDIQYF
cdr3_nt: TGTGCCAGCAGCTCCGGGGGTAGGGACATTCAGTACTTC

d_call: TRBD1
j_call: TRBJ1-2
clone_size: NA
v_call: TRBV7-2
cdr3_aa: CASSPATGNYGYTF
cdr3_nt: TGTGCCAGCAGCCCGGCGACAGGGAACTATGGCTACACCTTC

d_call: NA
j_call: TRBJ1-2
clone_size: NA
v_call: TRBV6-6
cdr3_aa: CASSYSPATAYGYTF
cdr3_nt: TGTGCCAGCAGTTACTCGCCCGCCACAGCCTATGGCTACACCTTC

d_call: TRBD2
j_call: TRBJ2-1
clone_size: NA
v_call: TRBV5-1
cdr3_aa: CASSQGLGGNEQFF
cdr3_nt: TGCGCCAGCAGCCAGGGACTAGGGGGCAATGAGCAGTTCTTC

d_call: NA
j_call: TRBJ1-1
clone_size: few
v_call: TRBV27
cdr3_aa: CASWGGLTEAFF
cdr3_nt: TGTGCCAGCTGGGGGGGGCTCACTGAAGCTTTCTTT

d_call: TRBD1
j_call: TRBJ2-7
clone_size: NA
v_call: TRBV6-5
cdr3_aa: CASSPGQGRAYF
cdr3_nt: TGTGCCAGCAGTCCAGGACAGGGGAGAGCGTACTTC

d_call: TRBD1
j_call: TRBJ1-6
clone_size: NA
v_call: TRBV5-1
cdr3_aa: CASSRSPIGQGEISPLHF
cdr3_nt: TGCGCCAGCAGCCGGAGCCCAATTGGACAGGGGGAAATTTCACCCCTCCACTTT

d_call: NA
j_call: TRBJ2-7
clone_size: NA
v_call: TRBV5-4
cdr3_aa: CASSLKQKPYEQYF
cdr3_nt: TGTGCCAGCAGCTTGAAACAGAAGCCCTACGAGCAGTACTTC

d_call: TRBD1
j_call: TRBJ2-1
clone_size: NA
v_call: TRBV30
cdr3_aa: CACPGQAYNEQFF
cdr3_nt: TGTGCCTGCCCGGGACAGGCCTACAATGAGCAGTTCTTC

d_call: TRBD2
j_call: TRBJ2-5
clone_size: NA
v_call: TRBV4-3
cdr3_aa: CASSPSTGAGGFQETQYF
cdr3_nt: TGCGCCAGCAGCCCAAGTACGGGAGCGGGGGGCTTCCAAGAGACCCAGTACTTC

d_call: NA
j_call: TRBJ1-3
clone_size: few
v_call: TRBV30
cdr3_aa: CAWSPLRAGGNTIYF
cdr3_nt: TGTGCCTGGAGCCCCCTCAGAGCAGGGGGAAACACCATATATTTT

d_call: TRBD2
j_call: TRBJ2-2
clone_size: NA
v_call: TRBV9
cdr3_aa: CASSEPPSGGLGELFF
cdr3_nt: TGTGCCAGCAGCGAACCCCCTAGCGGGGGGTTGGGGGAGCTGTTTTTT